This TCR beta chain stems from a study of OX40 agonist ivuxolimab in advanced cancers. In terms of the full investigation: The costimulatory receptor OX40 (CD134) was targeted by ivuxolimab, a fully human IgG2 agonistic monoclonal antibody. Peripheral TCRbeta sequencing aimed to test whether ivuxolimab altered TCR sequence diversity and caused clonal T-cell expansion. Patients were allowed to have had prior anti-PD-1, anti-PD-L1 or anti-CTLA-4 therapy, and 40% of the dose-escalation patients had been treated with checkpoint inhibitors. The paper reports the monotherapy dose-escalation portion (N of about 54 patients) of the phase I ivuxolimab trial. Partial responses occurred in three dose-escalation patients: two with cutaneous melanoma and one with hepatocellular carcinoma. The dose-escalation cohort was about 83% male with a mean age of roughly 62 years, ranging from 23 to 79. Intravenous ivuxolimab was administered to patients every 2 weeks at six dose levels: 0.01, 0.1, 0.3, 1.5, 3 and 10 mg/kg. Of the roughly 50 dose-escalation patients, hepatocellular carcinoma was present in about 20, melanoma in around 15, renal cell carcinoma in 9 and head and neck cancer in 9.

Patients with autoimmune disease history or receiving systemic immunosuppression were excluded from the trial. Peripheral blood for TCR sequencing was drawn from every dose cohort at baseline, at cycle 4 day 1 and at cycle 7 day 1. Samples came from an open-label, multicenter, first-in-human phase I dose-escalation trial of ivuxolimab. Adults with locally advanced or metastatic melanoma, renal cell, hepatocellular, or head and neck squamous cell carcinoma were enrolled in the trial. Before TCR sequencing, CD4+ T cells and CD8+ T cells were sorted from peripheral blood as separate populations. In this sample, this clone turned up a few times. Its antigen is not yet known. Base-call qualities are not available, and no considerably larger clone is one nucleotide away. Genomic DNA was extracted from sorted cells for sequencing of the TCRbeta CDR3 region. The immunoSEQ Assay was used for sequencing of TCRbeta CDR3 regions. Held by TCRdb, this immuneACCESS table contains in-frame sequences only and omits some clones. Under half of the omission traces to an unresolved V gene where checked; the cause of the rest is unknown. For this sample there are some 66,000 clones; 85% appear just once. The biggest ten clones account for 0.83% of the sample.

Here is what the overall study found, with its caveats: In the 0.1-3.0 mg/kg groups, partial responders had among the lowest normalized peripheral clonal expansion, particularly in CD8+ T cells. Low levels of normalized T-cell clonal expansion were also seen in some nonresponding patients. Which antigens the clonally expanded peripheral T cells were specific for was not determined. Clonal expansion of both CD4+ and CD8+ blood T cells was observed from baseline to week 6 at doses 0.1 to 3.0 mg/kg. After ivuxolimab, more expanded clones were found on average in CD8+ T cells than in CD4+ T cells.

The source is an adult with an advanced solid tumor such as melanoma, head and neck, liver or kidney cancer. The sequences come from CD4+ or CD8+ T cells sorted from blood, collected in a trial of the OX40 agonist ivuxolimab.

The CDR3 is CASSPGTVYEQYF. Read as DNA, the sequence is TGTGCCAGCAGCCCAGGGACAGTCTACGAGCAGTACTTC. Recombination linked TRBV13 to TRBJ2-7; 7 bases in between match TRBD1. CDR1 and CDR2, looked up from the germline V gene (reference sequence), are PRHDT and FYEKMQ. Trimming leaves V shorter by 5 bases and J shorter by 3 bases, with the junction holding 4 bases beyond the gene matches. Taken from cysteine to phenylalanine, the CDR3 has 13 residues. Only the CDR3 part of the read is kept: 39 bases, read in frame from the first base.